These 2 T cell receptor beta chains share one sample of origin, sequenced in a study of cytomegalovirus exposure and HLA in healthy donors. The PCR employed 60 Vbeta primers together with 13 Jbeta primers. Using immunoSEQ multiplex PCR, the repertoire was profiled, and TCRdb retains in-frame clones only, with some absent. This sample carries 150,000 or so clones, around two thirds of them seen once, and the ten largest clones take more than 9%. Sequenced: PBMCs. The receptors come from a man aged 25 to 45 in good health and CMV-seropositive.

This sequence joins TRBV19 and TRBJ1-1; D unclear. Trimming shortened V by 5 bases and J by 2 bases, and 15 bases separated the two germline ends. The germline V gene has CDR1 LNHDA and CDR2 SQIVND (reference sequence). The CDR3 has 15 residues. CDR3: CASSLGWEANTEAFF. The CDR3 coding sequence is TGTGCCAGTAGTCTCGGTTGGGAGGCCAACACTGAAGCTTTCTTT.

This sequence joins TRBV5-5 and TRBJ2-1; no firm D call. The CDR3 has 11 residues. Germline lookup yields CDR1 SGHKS and CDR2 YYEKEE (reference sequence). V gave up 4 bases and J gave up 6 bases, with 5 bases separating them. CDR3: CASSVINEQFF. CDR3 DNA sequence: TGTGCCAGCAGCGTAATCAATGAGCAGTTCTTC.